This T cell receptor beta chain emerged from a study of cytomegalovirus exposure and HLA in healthy donors. Study-level information: As released early, the data held around 80 million unique TCRs from HLA-typed donors. General study findings and limits: Some V segments, TRBV6-2 and TRBV6-3 among them, were indistinguishable and were therefore excluded. Usually a TCR sequence was rare, but some public TCRs were found in many donors. Researchers had no immune exposure information except CMV serostatus available.

Use of 60 Vbeta and 13 Jbeta primers characterized the PCR. Here immunoSEQ multiplex PCR was the method, and the copy in TCRdb shows in-frame clones only, minus some. The top ten hold roughly 5.5% of the sample, which has over 100,000 clones, around 80% seen once. V was clipped by 3 bases and J by 2 bases, with 4 bases between them. The CDR3 extends over 11 amino acids. Germline loops: CDR1 SQVTM, CDR2 ANQGSEA. The table lists this clone with a few counts. Its antigen is currently unknown. Sequencing was performed on PBMCs. This clonotype was sampled from a man younger than 45 in good health and CMV-seronegative. The rearrangement links TRBV29-1 to TRBJ1-2; no clear D gene. DNA of the CDR3: TGCAGCGTTGATCCAAACTATGGCTACACCTTC. It codes for CSVDPNYGYTF.